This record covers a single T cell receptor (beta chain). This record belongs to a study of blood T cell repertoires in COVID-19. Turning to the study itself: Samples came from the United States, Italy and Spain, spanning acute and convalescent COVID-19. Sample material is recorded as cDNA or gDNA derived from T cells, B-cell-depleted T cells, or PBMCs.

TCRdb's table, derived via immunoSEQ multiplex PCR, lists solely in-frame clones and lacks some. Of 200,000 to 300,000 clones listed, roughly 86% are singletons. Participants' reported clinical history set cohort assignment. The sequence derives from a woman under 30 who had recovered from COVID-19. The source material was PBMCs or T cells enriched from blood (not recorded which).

The CDR3, as DNA: TGTGCCAGCAGTGAGACTAGCGCGGAGACCCAGTACTTC. It encodes CASSETSAETQYF. The rearrangement joins TRBV25-1 to TRBJ2-5, with 8 bases fitting TRBD2. V was clipped by 3 bases and J by 5 bases; unmatched bases: 2. This CDR3 spans 13 amino acids. Germline V gene lookup returns CDR1 MGHDK and CDR2 SYGVNS.